This T cell receptor (beta chain) was sequenced during a study of identifying expanded T cells in peripheral blood. General observations from the study: Approximately 1.1 clones differed between technical replicates, versus about 15 and 19 over time. Variance in clone template counts between roughly two-week samples significantly increased with total template count across all healthy donors.

This clone was observed once. What it recognizes is unknown. TCRdb's copy holds only in-frame clones and misses some; the assay was immunoSEQ multiplex PCR. The sample yields some 77,000 clones, 88% seen once. Collection occurred without any documented infections or immune events in donors. Germline CDR1 and CDR2: MNHNY and SVGAGI (reference sequence). The germline V and J ends were trimmed by 6 bases and 8 bases, with 13 bases remaining between them. The CDR3 contains 12 residues. Sequences were obtained from blood. The origin of this receptor is a person aged 18 to 70 in good health. The rearrangement joins TRBV6-6 to TRBJ1-2; D is possibly TRBD1 (6 bases). In DNA, the CDR3 is TGTGCCAGCAGCAAGGGGGGCTACGGCTACACCTTC. This gives the protein CASSKGGYGYTF.